This T cell receptor beta chain was observed in a study of blood T cell repertoires in COVID-19. Overall study: Whether acute or convalescent, the COVID-19 samples came from the United States, Italy and Spain.

CDR3 length equals 12 residues. Trimming at V came to 6 bases and at J to 15 bases, leaving 10 bases not matched to a gene. CDR1 is SNHLY and CDR2 is FYNNEI in the germline V gene. Produced via immunoSEQ multiplex PCR; TCRdb's table is partial and in-frame only. The table shows about 33,000 clones, with 70% to 90% occurring only once. The chain has TRBV2 and TRBJ2-4; 8 nucleotides align to TRBD1. The material sequenced was peripheral blood. This TCR was sampled from a woman older than 75 with active or convalescent COVID-19. In DNA, the CDR3 is TGTGCCAGCAGGGTGGACAGGGTCCTTACGTACTTC. This codes for CASRVDRVLTYF.